One and the same sample provided the 29 T cell receptor beta chains below, sequenced in a study of T cell clonality in common variable immunodeficiency. TCRdb's table, derived via immunoSEQ multiplex PCR, lists solely in-frame clones and lacks some. The sample contains approximately 46,000 clones, none of them singletons. Input material: peripheral blood mononuclear cells. The receptors shown here come from a person aged 18 to 70 in good health.

Of note for this clone: The observed sequence ends 3 residues before the CDR3 terminus, with the missing tail filled in from the germline J gene. This chain uses TRBV19 with TRBJ1-1, with D maybe TRBD1 (6 bases). The CDR3 loop spans 12 amino acids. The germline V gene encodes CDR1 LNHDA and CDR2 SQIVND (reference sequence). The CDR3 DNA, read in part, is TGTGCCAGTAGTCCTCAGTTTGGGGGC. It is translated as CASSPQFGG. The whole CDR3 region reads CASSPQFGGAFF.

This clone was seen many times. The DNA ends 3 residues before the CDR3 does, and the rest of the CDR3 is filled in from the germline J gene. J is TRBJ2-1 and V is TRBV5-1, with TRBD1 matching 9 bases. Germline V gene sequence: CDR1 SGHRS, CDR2 YFSETQ. The length of the CDR3 is 15 residues. V shed 2 bases, J shed 7 bases, and the junction held 7 bases outside the gene matches. The CDR3 DNA, read in part, is TGCGCCAGCAGCTTATGGGACAGGGTGGTGAATGAG. This codes for CASSLWDRVVNE. The complete CDR3 sequence is CASSLWDRVVNEQFF.

The sample holds many counts of this clone. The read gets to within 3 residues of the CDR3 end, and the germline J gene fills in the rest. The genes are TRBV6-8 and TRBJ2-7; 9 nucleotides line up with TRBD1. Germline CDR1 reads MNHGY; CDR2 reads SAAAGT. Trimming at V came to 7 bases and at J to 6 bases, leaving 10 bases not matched to a gene. The CDR3 is 14 residues long. The CDR3 sequence is CASIPGQGLGEQYF. The sequenced part of the CDR3 DNA is TGTGCCAGCATACCGGGACAGGGCCTCGGCGAG.

This clone came up many times. CDR3 in amino acids: CASSDGQGLFF. CDR3 DNA, as far as it was read: TGTGCCAGCAGCGACGGACAGGGA. V and J are TRBV5-4 and TRBJ1-4, with 8 positions matching TRBD1. Coverage ceases 3 residues before the CDR3 finishes, and the germline J gene fills in the end. The CDR3 loop spans 11 amino acids. CDR1 SGHNT and CDR2 YYREEE come from the germline V gene (reference sequence).

In this sample, this clone turned up many times. The read terminates 3 residues before the CDR3 end, so the remaining end is supplied by the germline J gene. The V call is TRBV19, the J call TRBJ2-1, with 9 positions matching TRBD2. After removal of 8 bases from V and 8 bases from J, the junction contained 10 bases not matched to a gene. The CDR3 length is 14 residues. Per germline, CDR1 LNHDA and CDR2 SQIVND (reference sequence). CDR3 bases read: TGTGCCAGTTCCGCGGCTAGCGGGGACCATGAG. It translates to CASSAASGDHE. The CDR3 as a whole reads CASSAASGDHEQFF.

This clone occurred many times. Read data end 3 residues before the CDR3 end; the end is taken from the germline J gene. V gene TRBV10-2 combines with J gene TRBJ2-3; TRBD1 might be the D (5 bases). CDR1 and CDR2 from the germline V gene are WSHSY and SAAADI. The CDR3 extends over 15 amino acids. Partial CDR3 DNA: TGCGCCAGCAGTGACCTCAGGGCAGGGAAGGTCTCG. It specifies CASSDLRAGKVS. The full CDR3 sequence reads CASSDLRAGKVSQYF.

About this clone itself: The read stops 3 residues short of the end of the CDR3; the missing end is completed from the germline J gene. The chain combines TRBV7-9 with TRBJ2-4; D gene unclear. Germline V lookup: CDR1 SEHNR, CDR2 FQNEAQ (reference sequence). CDR3 length: 12 residues. Incomplete CDR3 DNA: TGTGCCAGCTCAGGAGTGAGATATGGT. Translation: CASSGVRYG. The whole CDR3 sequence is CASSGVRYGQYF.

This clone was detected ten times or more. Sequencing ends 3 residues short of the CDR3 end; the germline J gene provides the rest. The J gene is TRBJ2-1, the V gene TRBV5-1; 12 bases map to TRBD2. Germline V gene sequence: CDR1 SGHRS, CDR2 YFSETQ. This CDR3 has 15 amino acids. J gave up 4 bases and V 7 bases, and 6 bases lay outside the gene matches. Incomplete CDR3 DNA: TGCGCCAGCCGACTAGCGGGGGAAGTATACAATGAG. It codes for CASRLAGEVYNE. The full CDR3 reads CASRLAGEVYNEQFF.

This clone was detected many times. The read ends 3 residues early relative to the CDR3; the germline J gene fills the gap. This chain links TRBV18 with TRBJ2-6, with a possible D match to TRBD1 (6 bases). The germline V and J ends were trimmed by 1 base and 3 bases, with 19 bases remaining between them. The CDR3 totals 19 residues. Germline values: CDR1 KGHSH, CDR2 LQKENI. CDR3 DNA (partial): TGTGCCAGCTCACCACGGCCGGCCACAGGGAATTTTGGGGCCAACGTC. This gives the protein CASSPRPATGNFGANV. In full, the CDR3 reads CASSPRPATGNFGANVLTF.

This clone was picked up many times. The CDR3 extends 3 residues past the end of the read, so its final part is completed from the germline J gene. V and J are TRBV12-3 or TRBV12-4 and TRBJ2-3; 11 bases are shared with TRBD2. This CDR3 has 15 residues. V was pared by 5 bases and J by 1 base, with 2 bases of the junction left unmatched. This chain's CDR3 is CASSLTSGGTDTQYF. Partial CDR3 DNA: TGTGCCAGCAGTCTGACTAGCGGGGGCACAGATACG.

This clone was recorded many times. Read coverage stops 3 residues before the CDR3 terminus; the germline J gene supplies the remainder. The chain carries TRBV7-2 and TRBJ2-1, with D perhaps TRBD1 (5 bases). Germline V CDR1 and CDR2: SGHTA, FQGNSA. The V gene lost 1 base and the J gene lost 0 bases, with 7 bases spanning the gap. The CDR3 has 15 amino acids. Partial CDR3 DNA: TGTGCCAGCAGCTTAGGGACAAGCTCCTACAATGAG. Amino acids: CASSLGTSSYNE. The CDR3, in full, reads CASSLGTSSYNEQFF.

A few counts support this clone. Read sequence stops 3 residues before the CDR3 end, and the germline J gene provides the missing end. This rearrangement joins TRBV7-2 to TRBJ2-4; D not certain. This CDR3 comprises 13 residues. The germline V gene has CDR1 SGHTA and CDR2 FQGNSA. The sequenced CDR3 bases are TGTGCCAGCAGCTTAGCATCCGGGTATGGT. This gives the protein CASSLASGYG. The entire CDR3 protein is CASSLASGYGQYF. Complete variable domain (other parts from reference TRBV7-2 and TRBJ2-4): GAGVSQSPSNKVTEKGKDVELRCDPISGHTALYWYRQSLGQGLEFLIYFQGNSAPDKSGLPSDRFSAERTGGSVSTLTIQRTQQEDSAVYLCASSLASGYGQYFGAGTRLSVL.

This clone was seen at least ten times. The DNA ends 3 residues before the CDR3 does, and the rest of the CDR3 is filled in from the germline J gene. This chain uses TRBV19 with TRBJ2-1, with TRBD2 as a possible D gene (5 bases). The CDR3 is 18 amino acids. V lost 1 base and J 8 bases, leaving 24 bases between the germline ends. Germline CDR1 and CDR2: LNHDA and SQIVND (reference sequence). The CDR3 bases that were read are TGTGCCAGTAGTATAGGAGGGTCGGGAACTAGAGGTTTCTATGAG. Its translation: CASSIGGSGTRGFYE. The CDR3, in full, reads CASSIGGSGTRGFYEQFF.

This clone was counted many times. The CDR3: CASSKGPGQSANTGELFF. The part of the CDR3 DNA that was read is TGTGCCAGTAGTAAAGGGCCGGGACAGAGCGCGAACACCGGGGAG. The rearrangement links TRBV19 to TRBJ2-2; 7 nucleotides agree with TRBD1. The read stops 3 residues short of the end of the CDR3; the missing end is completed from the germline J gene. This CDR3 region has 18 residues. CDR1 is LNHDA and CDR2 is SQIVND in the germline V gene (reference sequence). Unmatched junction bases numbered 11, after V lost 4 bases and J lost 0 bases.

This clone was picked up many times. The CDR3 end falls 3 residues outside the read, so it is completed with the germline J gene. The genes are TRBV7-9 and TRBJ1-2, with D perhaps TRBD1 (5 bases). This CDR3 region has 15 residues. The germline V gene encodes CDR1 SEHNR and CDR2 FQNEAQ (reference sequence). V was shortened by 2 bases and J by 3 bases, with 13 bases between the two germline ends. CDR3 residues: CASSLSQGTDYGYTF. The CDR3 DNA, read in part, is TGTGCCAGCAGCTTATCCCAGGGAACGGACTATGGC.

This clone was observed many times. The read ends 3 residues before the CDR3 terminus; that terminus is restored from the germline J gene. The chain employs TRBV7-9 and TRBJ2-7; 7 nucleotides agree with TRBD1. Germline V gives CDR1 SEHNR, CDR2 FQNEAQ (reference sequence). V shed 2 bases, J shed 2 bases, and the junction held 6 bases outside the gene matches. The CDR3 sequence is 15 residues long. The CDR3 sequence: CASSLTNDRAYEQYF. CDR3 bases read: TGTGCCAGCAGCTTAACCAACGACAGGGCCTACGAG.

This clone showed up many times. The read ends 3 residues early relative to the CDR3; the germline J gene fills the gap. This chain links TRBV10-3 with TRBJ2-3, with 14 positions matching TRBD2. V lost 5 bases to trimming and J lost 0 bases; unmatched junction nucleotides: 10. The CDR3 is 19 amino acids. CDR1 and CDR2 (germline): ENHRY, SYGVKD. CDR3: CAISPGLAGVDASTDTQYF. Partial CDR3 DNA: TGTGCCATCAGTCCGGGACTAGCGGGGGTCGACGCTAGCACAGATACG.

Ten or more counts support this clone. The read falls 3 residues short of the CDR3 end, and the missing part is taken from the germline J gene. This chain joins TRBV4-2 and TRBJ2-3; 7 positions match TRBD1. There are 15 residues in the CDR3. The trim removed 0 bases at V and 4 bases at J, leaving 4 bases unmatched. CDR1 is LGHNA and CDR2 is YNFKEQ in the germline V gene. CDR3 in amino acids: CASSQDWTGSDTQYF. The sequenced part of the CDR3 DNA is TGTGCCAGCAGCCAAGATTGGACAGGCTCAGATACG.

This clone was observed at least ten times. The CDR3 end lies 3 residues beyond the end of the read and is filled in from the germline J gene. The V call is TRBV20-1, the J call TRBJ2-7, with D maybe TRBD1 (6 bases). CDR1 is DFQATT and CDR2 is SNEGSKA in the germline V gene (reference sequence). Between the trimmed V and J ends, which lost 5 bases and 6 bases, there was a span of 20 bases. The CDR3 has 14 residues. This chain's CDR3 is CSAPRQAGLTEQYF. The sequenced CDR3 bases are TGCAGTGCTCCCCGACAGGCGGGTCTCACCGAG.

Ten or more counts support this clone. The CDR3 goes on 3 residues after the read ends, and that part is filled in from the germline J gene. The chain links TRBV7-6 to TRBJ2-5, with 7 nucleotides matching TRBD1. V shed 5 bases, J shed 5 bases, and the junction held 5 bases outside the gene matches. Germline loops: CDR1 SGHVS, CDR2 FNYEAQ. The CDR3 has 13 amino acids. This CDR3 reads CASSPTGFETQYF. Incomplete CDR3 DNA: TGTGCCAGCAGCCCGACAGGGTTTGAGACC.

This clone has at least ten counts. CDR3 DNA (partial): TGTGCCAGCTCGGGGGGTGGACTAGGCTACGAG. It specifies CASSGGGLGYE. The full-length CDR3 reads as CASSGGGLGYEQYF. This chain joins TRBV5-5 and TRBJ2-7; 7 nucleotides agree with TRBD2. The CDR3 end lies 3 residues beyond the end of the read and is filled in from the germline J gene. This CDR3 comprises 14 residues. CDR1 and CDR2 (germline): SGHKS, YYEKEE (reference sequence). V was clipped by 7 bases and J by 3 bases; unmatched bases: 10.

This clone was seen repeatedly, ten times or more. The read ends 3 residues early relative to the CDR3; the germline J gene fills the gap. The rearrangement uses TRBV9 and TRBJ1-5; 9 bases line up with TRBD1. Trimming took 3 bases from V and 7 from J; bases not matched to a gene: 8. CDR3 length equals 15 residues. The germline CDR1 and CDR2 sequences are SGDLS and YYNGEE. CDR3 in amino acids: CASSAGTGYSQPQHF. CDR3 bases read: TGTGCCAGCAGCGCCGGGACAGGGTATTCACAGCCC.

This clone was found many times. From the germline J gene comes the end of the CDR3, since the read stops 3 residues before it. The V call is TRBV30, the J call TRBJ1-5; D gene uncertain. CDR3 length: 13 amino acids. V was shortened by 0 bases and J by 7 bases, with 10 bases between the two germline ends. CDR1 GTSNPN and CDR2 SVGIG come from the germline V gene (reference sequence). The DNA read from the CDR3 is TGTGCCTGGAGTGTAGGCCCGGGGCAGCCC. This sequence encodes CAWSVGPGQP. Given in full, the CDR3 is CAWSVGPGQPQHF.

About this clone itself: The read falls 3 residues short of the CDR3 end, and the missing part is taken from the germline J gene. The chain uses TRBV7-2 and TRBJ2-3; TRBD1 might be the D (5 bases). There are 15 residues in the CDR3. Germline CDR1 and CDR2: SGHTA and FQGNSA. With 7 bases removed from V and 1 base from J, the gap between germline ends came to 15 bases. The covered CDR3 bases are TGTGCCAGCACCATAAGGGGTCGGGGCACAGATACG. This codes for CASTIRGRGTDT. The full CDR3 sequence reads CASTIRGRGTDTQYF.

This clone was picked up many times. The CDR3 end is not reached by the read, which stops 3 residues before it; the germline J gene fills it in. The V and J genes are TRBV18 and TRBJ1-1; 7 positions agree with TRBD1. Trimming at V came to 5 bases and at J to 2 bases, leaving 5 bases not matched to a gene. CDR1 is KGHSH and CDR2 is LQKENI in the germline V gene. The CDR3 is 14 amino acids. The sequenced CDR3 bases are TGTGCCAGCTCAGGGGACAGAGCCAACACTGAA. Encoded protein: CASSGDRANTE. In full, the CDR3 reads CASSGDRANTEAFF. Looking up the rest from reference TRBV18 and TRBJ1-1 gives the full variable domain: NAGVMQNPRHLVRRRGQEARLRCSPMKGHSHVYWYRQLPEEGLKFMVYLQKENIIDESGMPKERFSAEFPKEGPSILRIQQVVRGDSAAYFCASSGDRANTEAFFGQGTRLTVV.

This clone was counted many times. The missing CDR3 end, 3 residues past where the read stops, is filled in from the germline J gene. V usage is TRBV7-7 and J usage is TRBJ2-2, with 8 bases fitting TRBD1. Germline lookup yields CDR1 SSHAT and CDR2 FNYEAQ (reference sequence). This CDR3 contains 15 residues. The DNA read from the CDR3 is TGTGCCAGCAGCCCCGGGGACAGGCCCCAGGAAAAG. Its protein product is CASSPGDRPQEK. The full CDR3 reads CASSPGDRPQEKLFF. Variable domain in full (rest from reference TRBV7-7 and TRBJ2-2): GAGVSQSPRYKVTKRGQDVTLRCDPISSHATLYWYQQALGQGPEFLTYFNYEAQPDKSGLPSDRFSAERPEGSISTLTIQRTEQRDSAMYRCASSPGDRPQEKLFFGEGSRLTVL.

This clone has a count of ten or more. The CDR3 is cut off 3 residues early in the read; its end comes from the germline J gene. The same CDR3 can be traced to other DNA sequences in this sample. The V call is TRBV30, the J call TRBJ1-2; the match to TRBD1 covers 7 bases. V lost 2 bases, J lost 3 bases, and 3 bases stayed unmatched. CDR3 size: 13 residues. The V gene's germline CDR1 is GTSNPN and CDR2 SVGIG (reference sequence). CDR3 residues: CAWSLGGDYGYTF. The CDR3 bases that were read are TGTGCCTGGAGTTTAGGGGGCGACTATGGC. Drawing the rest from reference TRBV30 and TRBJ1-2, the complete variable domain is SQTIHQWPATLVQPVGSPLSLECTVEGTSNPNLYWYRQAAGRGLQLLFYSVGIGQISSEVPQNLSASRPQDRQFILSSKKLLLSDSGFYLCAWSLGGDYGYTFGSGTRLTVV.

This clone was seen a handful of times. Read sequence stops 3 residues before the CDR3 end, and the germline J gene provides the missing end. This chain connects TRBV19 to TRBJ2-3, with 13 bases identical to TRBD2. The germline CDR1 and CDR2 sequences are LNHDA and SQIVND (reference sequence). The CDR3 loop spans 15 amino acids. CDR3 bases read: TGTGCCAGTAGTATAGTAACTAGCGGGGGGGAGACG. The encoded protein is CASSIVTSGGET. From start to end, the CDR3 is CASSIVTSGGETQYF.

This clone was counted many times. The DNA ends 3 residues before the CDR3 does, and the rest of the CDR3 is filled in from the germline J gene. This chain joins TRBV30 and TRBJ1-4; tentatively, D is TRBD1 (6 bases). Trimming pared 3 bases from V and 6 bases from J, leaving 11 bases between. The CDR3 is 13 residues long. Germline V gives CDR1 GTSNPN, CDR2 SVGIG (reference sequence). Here the CDR3 reads CAWSQGNYEKLFF. CDR3 bases read: TGTGCCTGGAGCCAGGGGAATTATGAAAAA.